The clone carrying this TCR beta chain was seen repeatedly, ten times or more. TCRdb called the 5' RACE reads again in MiXCR, with one record for every CDR3 protein. The table includes around 340,000 distinct CDR3 sequences, approximately 22% detected once. CDR1 LGHNA and CDR2 YNFKEQ come from the germline V gene. This CDR3 has 13 residues. V gave up 8 bases and J gave up 4 bases, with 11 bases separating them. This sample is part of a study of CD8 T cells in ankylosing spondylitis. The sequence was obtained from a male donor with ankylosing spondylitis or in good health (not recorded which). The rearrangement joins TRBV4-2 to TRBJ2-2, with a tentative D call TRBD2 (7 bases). The sample was blood, either unsorted or a sorted T cell fraction (not recorded which). The CDR3: CASRGASTGELFF. CDR3 nucleotide sequence: TGTGCCAGCCGGGGGGCTAGCACCGGGGAGCTGTTTTTT.